Shown below are 30 T cell receptor beta chains from a single sample sequenced in a study of beta chain features in type 1 diabetes. Study findings and constraints: TCRB CDR3s were moderately but significantly shorter in Type 1 diabetes patients in all four CD4+ subsets.

The study reverse transcribed the entire isolated RNA, so it sequenced expressed TCRB transcripts. Profiling relied on immunoSEQ multiplex PCR, and the TCRdb table lists in-frame clones only, not all of them. The sample has 600,000 to 700,000 clones, 9.5% to 15% seen once. These receptors' antigens are unknown. Sequences were obtained from naive CD4+ T cells from blood. These TCRs come from a man aged 25-40 years with type 1 diabetes.

V is TRBV2 and J is TRBJ2-7; tentative D call: TRBD2 (6 bases). The CDR3 runs 11 residues. Germline loops: CDR1 SNHLY, CDR2 FYNNEI. V was pared by 8 bases and J by 1 base, with 6 bases between. In DNA form, the CDR3 reads TGTGCCAGCCGGGAGTCCTACGAGCAGTACTTC. This codes for CASRESYEQYF.

In its sample, this clone was seen a few times. The chain uses TRBV13 and TRBJ1-2, with D unclear. This CDR3 comprises 13 residues. Deletions cut 6 bases from V and 3 bases from J, with 11 bases between. Germline CDR1 and CDR2: PRHDT and FYEKMQ (reference sequence). This chain's CDR3 is CASRLEPDYGYTF. The CDR3 DNA follows: TGTGCCAGCAGGCTAGAACCCGACTATGGCTACACCTTC.

The chain uses TRBV13 and TRBJ1-2; possible D gene TRBD1, 5 bases. The CDR3 loop spans 15 amino acids. CDR1 and CDR2 from the germline V gene are PRHDT and FYEKMQ (reference sequence). V shed 5 bases and J shed 1 base, with 14 bases lying between them. The DNA of the CDR3 is TGTGCCAGCAGCATCCCAGGGAGGGGTAACTATGGCTACACCTTC. As protein: CASSIPGRGNYGYTF.

The table lists this clone with a few counts. The chain is built from TRBV5-6 and TRBJ2-5, with 13 positions matching TRBD2. The CDR3 length is 15 residues. With 5 bases clipped from V and 4 bases from J, the junction kept 5 bases outside the gene matches. The germline CDR1 and CDR2 sequences are SGHDT and YYEEEE. In DNA, the CDR3 is TGTGCCAGCAGGCCGACTAGCGGGGGGCGAGAGACCCAGTACTTC. Translated, it gives CASRPTSGGRETQYF.

The chain is built from TRBV7-2 and TRBJ2-5, with D tentatively TRBD1 (6 bases). V lost 6 bases and J 1 base, leaving 12 bases between the germline ends. Germline CDR1 and CDR2: SGHTA and FQGNSA. This CDR3 spans 14 amino acids. Here the CDR3 reads CASRAPDSQETQYF. The DNA of the CDR3 is TGTGCCAGCAGAGCCCCGGACAGCCAAGAGACCCAGTACTTC.

The chain combines TRBV20-1 with TRBJ2-5; TRBD1 aligns across 8 bases. Germline assignment: CDR1 DFQATT and CDR2 SNEGSKA (reference sequence). The CDR3 is 11 residues long. The trim removed 4 bases at V and 5 bases at J, leaving 0 bases unmatched. The DNA of the CDR3 is TGCAGTGCTAACAGGGGGGAGACCCAGTACTTC. It yields the protein CSANRGETQYF.

The chain uses TRBV25-1 and TRBJ1-4; D gene unclear. Germline lookup yields CDR1 MGHDK and CDR2 SYGVNS. The V and J ends lost 4 bases and 3 bases respectively, with 12 bases between them. CDR3 size: 15 residues. The CDR3 bases are TGTGCCAGCAGTGCTCGGCCTGGGGCTAATGAAAAACTGTTTTTT. This sequence encodes CASSARPGANEKLFF. Full variable domain (outside the CDR3, taken from reference TRBV25-1 and TRBJ1-4): EADIYQTPRYLVIGTGKKITLECSQTMGHDKMYWYQQDPGMELHLIHYSYGVNSTEKGDLSSESTVSRIRTEHFPLTLESARPSHTSQYLCASSARPGANEKLFFGSGTQLSVL.

CDR3 sequence reads: CASSFSGWDVAFF. The DNA of the CDR3 is TGTGCCAGCAGTTTTTCGGGCTGGGACGTTGCTTTCTTT. The rearrangement uses TRBV2 and TRBJ1-1; D is perhaps TRBD1 (5 bases). Germline CDR1 SNHLY, CDR2 FYNNEI. V was shortened by 5 bases and J by 11 bases, with 18 bases between the two germline ends. The CDR3 contains 13 residues.

This clone has a handful of counts. The chain links TRBV5-4 to TRBJ2-5, with D tentatively TRBD1 (6 bases). The CDR3 runs 14 residues. Germline V gene data show CDR1 as SGHNT and CDR2 as YYREEE (reference sequence). Trimming took off 3 bases at V and 2 bases at J, with 11 bases between the two ends. CDR3 sequence (DNA): TGTGCCAGCAGCTACACAGGGTTACAAGAGACCCAGTACTTC. Its protein product is CASSYTGLQETQYF.

The chain combines TRBV7-9 with TRBJ1-2, with D possibly matching TRBD1 (6 bases). V lost 10 bases to trimming and J lost 0 bases, with 21 bases between them. The germline V gene encodes CDR1 SEHNR and CDR2 FQNEAQ (reference sequence). CDR3 length: 16 amino acids. In DNA form, the CDR3 reads TGTGCCACCCTAGGGGGGGATGAGGAGCCTAACTATGGCTACACCTTC. This sequence encodes CATLGGDEEPNYGYTF.

This clone was detected only a few times. This rearrangement joins TRBV4-3 to TRBJ2-7; possibly TRBD1 or TRBD2 for D (5 bases each). The germline V and J ends were trimmed by 0 bases and 8 bases, with 14 bases remaining between them. The CDR3 length is 14 residues. From germline, CDR1 is LGHNA and CDR2 YSLEER. The CDR3 nucleotides read TGCGCCAGCAGCCAAGAGAAGGGGTTGGGACAGCAGTACTTC. Protein sequence: CASSQEKGLGQQYF.

The chain recombines TRBV5-1 with TRBJ2-1; 9 nucleotides align to TRBD2. V shed 4 bases, J shed 8 bases, and the junction held 10 bases outside the gene matches. This CDR3 comprises 15 residues. The germline gives CDR1 SGHRS, CDR2 YFSETQ. The CDR3: CASSPRPSGVDEQFF. CDR3 in DNA: TGCGCCAGCAGCCCCCGGCCTAGCGGGGTTGATGAGCAGTTCTTC. Filled out from reference TRBV5-1 and TRBJ2-1, the complete variable domain reads KAGVTQTPRYLIKTRGQQVTLSCSPISGHRSVSWYQQTPGQGLQFLFEYFSETQRNKGNFPGRFSGRQFSNSRSEMNVSTLELGDSALYLCASSPRPSGVDEQFFGPGTRLTVL.

This clone came up a few times. The chain is built from TRBV2 and TRBJ2-1; TRBD2 matches at 7 bases. J lost 2 bases, V lost 6 bases, and 1 base had no gene match. CDR3 size: 13 residues. Germline CDR1 SNHLY, CDR2 FYNNEI. The CDR3 is CASRGGPYNEQFF. The CDR3, as DNA: TGTGCCAGCAGGGGAGGGCCCTACAATGAGCAGTTCTTC. Combining the CDR3 with reference TRBV2 and TRBJ2-1 gives the whole variable domain EPEVTQTPSHQVTQMGQEVILRCVPISNHLYFYWYRQILGQKVEFLVSFYNNEISEKSEIFDDQFSVERPDGSNFTLKIRSTKLEDSAMYFCASRGGPYNEQFFGPGTRLTVL.

This clone turned up a few times. V usage is TRBV2 and J usage is TRBJ2-5, with TRBD1 matching over 8 bases. CDR3 size: 16 residues. The J segment lost 5 bases and the V segment lost 4 bases, leaving 12 bases of the junction unmatched. CDR1 is SNHLY, CDR2 FYNNEI, per germline. For the CDR3, the DNA is TGTGCCAGCAGTGTAAGAGAGCAGGGGGCAGGGGAGACCCAGTACTTC. Amino acid sequence: CASSVREQGAGETQYF.

This clone was seen more than once but under ten times. The chain couples TRBV5-6 to TRBJ2-3, with 9 bases aligning to TRBD2. CDR3 length: 15 residues. Per the germline V gene, CDR1 is SGHDT and CDR2 is YYEEEE. Unmatched junction bases numbered 5, after V lost 4 bases and J lost 2 bases. The CDR3 bases are TGTGCCAGCAGCGCTACTAGCGGGTCCACAGATACGCAGTATTTT. Amino acid sequence: CASSATSGSTDTQYF.

This clone occurred a few times. This chain links TRBV7-2 with TRBJ2-5; D not certain. TRBJ2-7 matches the DNA end more closely, so the J call is doubtful. The CDR3 sequence is 14 residues long. CDR1 and CDR2 (germline): SGHTA, FQGNSA. Written as DNA, the CDR3 is TGTGCCAGCAGCTCGGACGGATACCCCTACGAGCAGTACTTC. It codes for CASSSDGYPYEQYF.

This clone turned up a few times. The chain couples TRBV7-9 to TRBJ1-2; D remains ambiguous. Germline V gene sequence: CDR1 SEHNR, CDR2 FQNEAQ (reference sequence). The CDR3 contains 13 residues. Trimming stripped 3 bases from V and 3 bases from J, with 8 bases between. The DNA for the CDR3 is TGTGCCAGCAGCTTGGCGCCCCACTATGGCTACACCTTC. The encoded protein is CASSLAPHYGYTF.

The sample holds a few counts of this clone. The rearrangement links TRBV10-3 to TRBJ2-3; D is undetermined. The V end was cut by 3 bases, the J end by 4 bases, with 8 bases between. This CDR3 has 13 residues. Germline V CDR1 and CDR2: ENHRY, SYGVKD. This CDR3 reads CAISDGGADTQYF. The CDR3 DNA reads as TGTGCCATCAGTGACGGTGGCGCAGATACGCAGTATTTT.

A note on this clone: This sample includes further DNA sequences coding for the same CDR3. V is TRBV4-3 and J is TRBJ1-3; D gene uncertain. Trimming pared 0 bases from V and 1 base from J, leaving 7 bases between. The CDR3 runs 15 residues. The germline CDR1 and CDR2 sequences are LGHNA and YSLEER. The CDR3 nucleotides are TGCGCCAGCAGCCAAGATCAAGGGTCTGGAAACACCATATATTTT. Translated: CASSQDQGSGNTIYF.

In this sample, this clone turned up a few times. This chain joins TRBV5-6 and TRBJ1-4; no clear D. Germline CDR1 reads SGHDT; CDR2 reads YYEEEE. Deletions cut 1 base from V and 7 bases from J, with 11 bases between. CDR3 size: 14 residues. The CDR3 loop reads CASSLTMGGEKLFF. The CDR3 DNA reads TGTGCCAGCAGCTTGACTATGGGAGGTGAAAAACTGTTTTTT. Full variable domain (remainder filled in from reference TRBV5-6 and TRBJ1-4): DAGVTQSPTHLIKTRGQQVTLRCSPKSGHDTVSWYQQALGQGPQFIFQYYEEEERQRGNFPDRFSGHQFPNYSSELNVNALLLGDSALYLCASSLTMGGEKLFFGSGTQLSVL.

This chain uses TRBV7-7 with TRBJ2-1; D gene uncertain. This CDR3 is built from 14 residues. The ends were cut back, 5 bases at V and 5 bases at J, with 13 bases in the middle. Germline V gene sequence: CDR1 SSHAT, CDR2 FNYEAQ (reference sequence). The CDR3 nucleotides read TGTGCCAGCAGCCTTATGGAAGGGAACAATGAGCAGTTCTTC. It specifies CASSLMEGNNEQFF.

This sequence joins TRBV5-1 and TRBJ2-1; the D gene is possibly TRBD1 (8 bases). The CDR3 length is 15 residues. V shed 4 bases and J shed 5 bases, with 16 bases lying between them. Germline V lookup: CDR1 SGHRS, CDR2 YFSETQ. For the CDR3, the DNA is TGCGCCAGCAGCCTCGGACAGGGAGGGCACAATGAGCAGTTCTTC. Amino acid sequence: CASSLGQGGHNEQFF.

This chain uses TRBV6-6 with TRBJ2-5; D unclear. Trimming stripped 0 bases from V and 5 bases from J, with 4 bases between. The CDR3 is 12 amino acids. Germline CDR1 MNHNY, CDR2 SVGAGI (reference sequence). CDR3 amino acids: CASSYSKETQYF. The CDR3 DNA reads TGTGCCAGCAGTTACTCGAAGGAGACCCAGTACTTC.

This clone was observed a handful of times. The V gene is TRBV7-9, the J gene TRBJ2-2; the D gene is possibly TRBD2 (5 bases). With 0 bases removed from V and 3 bases from J, the gap between germline ends came to 11 bases. This CDR3 has 16 amino acids. From germline, CDR1 is SEHNR and CDR2 FQNEAQ (reference sequence). DNA of the CDR3: TGTGCCAGCAGCTTAGCATCGGGGAAGTACACCGGGGAGCTGTTTTTT. Its translation: CASSLASGKYTGELFF.

This chain connects TRBV7-9 to TRBJ2-3; the D gene is possibly TRBD2 (5 bases). Germline lookup yields CDR1 SEHNR and CDR2 FQNEAQ (reference sequence). Trimming stripped 5 bases from V and 1 base from J, with 19 bases between. This CDR3 contains 17 residues. CDR3 sequence: CASSHEFGVLGTDTQYF. Written as DNA, the CDR3 is TGTGCCAGCAGCCATGAGTTCGGGGTTTTGGGCACAGATACGCAGTATTTT.

The CDR3: CASSLGTDNQPQHF. For the CDR3, the DNA is TGTGCCAGCAGCCTAGGTACAGACAATCAGCCCCAGCATTTT. The rearrangement links TRBV6-1 to TRBJ1-5; D remains unclear. Germline CDR1 and CDR2: MNHNS and SASEGT. The V gene lost 6 bases and the J gene lost 3 bases, with 12 bases spanning the gap. The CDR3 is 14 residues long.

This clone has a handful of counts. V and J are TRBV4-2 and TRBJ2-5; D not resolved. The CDR3 is 13 residues long. Germline lookup yields CDR1 LGHNA and CDR2 YNFKEQ. Trimming cost V 1 base and J 5 bases, with 8 bases left between them. The DNA of the CDR3 is TGTGCCAGCAGCCAAGGCACCCGGGAGACCCAGTACTTC. Encoded protein: CASSQGTRETQYF.

This clone has more than one count but fewer than ten. The rearrangement joins TRBV5-4 to TRBJ1-2; 7 nucleotides match TRBD1. The CDR3 contains 12 residues. V lost 4 bases, J lost 7 bases, and 4 bases stayed unmatched. Germline values: CDR1 SGHNT, CDR2 YYREEE (reference sequence). CDR3 coding DNA: TGTGCCAGCAGCCATAGACAGGGTGGCTACACCTTC. Protein sequence: CASSHRQGGYTF.

V gene TRBV7-2 combines with J gene TRBJ2-7; D gene uncertain. Trimming stripped 4 bases from V and 7 bases from J, with 11 bases between. Germline CDR1 and CDR2: SGHTA and FQGNSA. The CDR3 is 12 residues long. The CDR3 DNA sequence: TGTGCCAGCAGCTCGGACCTGATAGAGCAGTACTTC. Amino acids: CASSSDLIEQYF.

The V and J genes are TRBV30 and TRBJ2-5; D is unresolved. The better agreement between TRBJ2-7 and the DNA end casts doubt on the J call. CDR3 length: 11 amino acids. Germline assignment: CDR1 GTSNPN and CDR2 SVGIG (reference sequence). The CDR3 is CAWSVRYEQYF. The CDR3 DNA follows: TGTGCCTGGAGTGTACGATACGAGCAGTACTTC.